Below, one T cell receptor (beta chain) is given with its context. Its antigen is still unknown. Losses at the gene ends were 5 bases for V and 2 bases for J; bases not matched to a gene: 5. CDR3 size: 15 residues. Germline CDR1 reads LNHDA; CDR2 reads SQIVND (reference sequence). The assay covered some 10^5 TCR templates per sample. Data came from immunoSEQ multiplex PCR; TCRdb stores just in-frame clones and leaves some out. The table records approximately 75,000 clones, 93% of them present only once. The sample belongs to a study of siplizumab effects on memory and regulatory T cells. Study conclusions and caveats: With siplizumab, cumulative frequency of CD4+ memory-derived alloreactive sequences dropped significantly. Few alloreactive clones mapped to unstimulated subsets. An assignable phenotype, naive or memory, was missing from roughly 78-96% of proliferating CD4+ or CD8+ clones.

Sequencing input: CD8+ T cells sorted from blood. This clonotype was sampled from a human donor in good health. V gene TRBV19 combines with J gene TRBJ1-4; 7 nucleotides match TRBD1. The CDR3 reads CASSPGTATNEKLFF. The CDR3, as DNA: TGTGCCAGTAGTCCGGGGACAGCCACTAATGAAAAACTGTTTTTT.